The sequence of this T cell receptor (beta chain) was determined in a study of T cells in Graves' hyperthyroidism and ophthalmopathy. Background on the study: Peripheral blood was secured at the point of initial diagnosis, before any treatment. Study results and limitations: Progression to ophthalmopathy was predicted a median of roughly 6.8 months early. Through a model of 13 V-J features, ophthalmopathy was separated from stable hyperthyroidism.

Germline V gene lookup returns CDR1 MDHEN and CDR2 SYDVKM. CDR3 length: 15 amino acids. Trimming removed 4 bases from V and 0 bases from J; junction bases left unmatched: 4. This clonotype has a handful of counts. Its antigen is currently unknown. Diagnoses rested on clinical symptoms, serum thyroxine and TRAb, thyroid ultrasound and orbital computed tomography. Amplification targeted TCR beta CDR3 regions from RNA transcripts. First-round RT-PCR of the TCR CDR3 relied on the HTBI primer set. In TCRdb, the multiplex PCR reads were re-called with MiXCR into one record per CDR3 protein. Of about 640,000 distinct CDR3 sequences in the sample, roughly 15% were seen once.

The rearrangement joins TRBV28 to TRBJ1-1, with 8 bases fitting TRBD1. The source is a woman between 45 and 60 years old with Graves' ophthalmopathy. Sequenced material: blood. In DNA, the CDR3 is TGTGCCAGCAGTTCCCAGGGGGCCATGAACACTGAAGCTTTCTTT. This gives the protein CASSSQGAMNTEAFF.